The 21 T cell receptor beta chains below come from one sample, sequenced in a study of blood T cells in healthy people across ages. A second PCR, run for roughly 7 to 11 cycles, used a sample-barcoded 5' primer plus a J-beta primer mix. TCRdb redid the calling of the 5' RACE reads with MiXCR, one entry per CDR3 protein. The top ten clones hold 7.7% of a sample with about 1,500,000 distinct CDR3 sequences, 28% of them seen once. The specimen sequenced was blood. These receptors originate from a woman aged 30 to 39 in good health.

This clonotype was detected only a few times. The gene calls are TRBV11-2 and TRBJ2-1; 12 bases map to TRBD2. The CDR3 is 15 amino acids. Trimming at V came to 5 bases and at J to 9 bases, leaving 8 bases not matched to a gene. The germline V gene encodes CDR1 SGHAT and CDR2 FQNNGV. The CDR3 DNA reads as TGTGCCAGCAGCCACCTACTAGCGGGAGGATCTGAGCAGTTCTTC. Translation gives CASSHLLAGGSEQFF. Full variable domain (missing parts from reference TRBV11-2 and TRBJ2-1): EAGVAQSPRYKIIEKRQSVAFWCNPISGHATLYWYQQILGQGPKLLIQFQNNGVVDDSQLPKDRFSAERLKGVDSTLKIQPAKLEDSAVYLCASSHLLAGGSEQFFGPGTRLTVL.

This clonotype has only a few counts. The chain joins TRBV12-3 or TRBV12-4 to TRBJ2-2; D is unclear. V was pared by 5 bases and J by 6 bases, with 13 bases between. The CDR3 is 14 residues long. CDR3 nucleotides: TGTGCCAGCAGTCCACGGTGGGTGGCCGGGGAGCTGTTTTTT. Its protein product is CASSPRWVAGELFF.

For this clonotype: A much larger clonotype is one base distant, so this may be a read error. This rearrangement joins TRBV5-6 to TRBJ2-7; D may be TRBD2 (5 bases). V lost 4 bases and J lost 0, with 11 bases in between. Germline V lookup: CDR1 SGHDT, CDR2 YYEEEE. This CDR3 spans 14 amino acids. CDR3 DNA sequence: TGTGCCAGCAGCGAGGGCACCGTCTCCTACGAGCAGTACTTC. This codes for CASSEGTVSYEQYF.

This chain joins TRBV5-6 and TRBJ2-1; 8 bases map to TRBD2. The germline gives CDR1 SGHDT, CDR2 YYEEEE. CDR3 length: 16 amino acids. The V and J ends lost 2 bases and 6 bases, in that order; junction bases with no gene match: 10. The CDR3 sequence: CASSLVPAGVGNEQFF. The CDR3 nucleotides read TGTGCCAGCAGCTTAGTTCCAGCGGGAGTCGGCAATGAGCAGTTCTTC. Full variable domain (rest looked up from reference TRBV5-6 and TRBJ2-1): DAGVTQSPTHLIKTRGQQVTLRCSPKSGHDTVSWYQQALGQGPQFIFQYYEEEERQRGNFPDRFSGHQFPNYSSELNVNALLLGDSALYLCASSLVPAGVGNEQFFGPGTRLTVL.

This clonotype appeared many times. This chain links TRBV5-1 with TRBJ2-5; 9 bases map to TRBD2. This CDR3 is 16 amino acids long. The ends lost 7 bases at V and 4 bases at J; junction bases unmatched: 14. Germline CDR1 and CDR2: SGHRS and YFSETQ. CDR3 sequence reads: CASGRIAGARGETQYF. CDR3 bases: TGCGCCAGCGGTAGAATAGCGGGGGCGCGAGGAGAGACCCAGTACTTC.

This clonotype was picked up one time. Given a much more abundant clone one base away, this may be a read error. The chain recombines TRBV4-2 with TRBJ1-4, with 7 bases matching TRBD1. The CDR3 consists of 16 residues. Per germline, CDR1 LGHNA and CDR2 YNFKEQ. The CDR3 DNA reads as TGTGCCAGCAGCCAAACCGACAGGGCAACTAATGAAAAACTGCTTTTT. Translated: CASSQTDRATNEKLLF.

This chain's CDR3 is CASRGLVDAAGPYGYTF. CDR3 in DNA: TGTGCCAGCAGGGGTCTGGTCGACGCAGCGGGGCCCTATGGCTACACCTTC. The rearrangement joins TRBV28 to TRBJ1-2; perhaps TRBD1 as D (5 bases). This CDR3 comprises 17 residues. Trimming took off 6 bases at V and 4 bases at J, with 24 bases between the two ends. Germline V CDR1 and CDR2: MDHEN, SYDVKM.

CDR3 region: CASSPLQDCYGYTF. CDR3 DNA sequence: TGTGCCAGCTCACCCTTACAGGACTGCTATGGCTACACCTTC. This chain uses TRBV18 with TRBJ1-2, with D possibly being TRBD1 (5 bases). CDR1 is KGHSH, CDR2 LQKENI, per germline. The CDR3 loop spans 14 amino acids. Between the trimmed V and J ends, which lost 3 bases and 4 bases, there was a span of 12 bases.

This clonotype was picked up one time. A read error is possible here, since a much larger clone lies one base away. This CDR3 reads CANRDREAKNIQYF. The CDR3 DNA is TGTGCCAACAGAGATCGGGAAGCCAAAAACATTCAGTACTTC. This chain links TRBV6-1 with TRBJ2-4; D may be TRBD2 (5 bases). Germline CDR1 is MNHNS and CDR2 is SASEGT. Trimming removed 10 bases from V and 0 bases from J, with 13 bases in between. The CDR3 has 14 residues.

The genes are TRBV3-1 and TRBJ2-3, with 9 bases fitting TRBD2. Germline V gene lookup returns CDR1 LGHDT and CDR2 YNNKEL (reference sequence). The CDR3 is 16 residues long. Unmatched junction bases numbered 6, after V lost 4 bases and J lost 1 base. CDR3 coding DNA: TGTGCCAGCAGCCTGAGGGAGCGGGGGGGCACAGATACGCAGTATTTT. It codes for CASSLRERGGTDTQYF.

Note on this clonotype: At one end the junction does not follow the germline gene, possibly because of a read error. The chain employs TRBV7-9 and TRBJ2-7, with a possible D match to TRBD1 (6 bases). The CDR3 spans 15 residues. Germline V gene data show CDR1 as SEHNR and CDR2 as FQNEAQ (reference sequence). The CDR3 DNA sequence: TGTACCAGCAGCTTAGCCGCAGGGGAAGTTTACGAGCAGTACTTC. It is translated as CTSSLAAGEVYEQYF.

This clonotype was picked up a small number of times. The DNA of the CDR3 is TGCAGTGCTAGAGGCGGCAGGGCAGATACGCAGTATTTT. Protein: CSARGGRADTQYF. V gene TRBV20-1 combines with J gene TRBJ2-3; tentatively, D is TRBD1 (5 bases). This CDR3 spans 13 amino acids. Per the germline V gene, CDR1 is DFQATT and CDR2 is SNEGSKA (reference sequence). Trimming removed 1 base at V and 4 bases at J, with 9 bases between.

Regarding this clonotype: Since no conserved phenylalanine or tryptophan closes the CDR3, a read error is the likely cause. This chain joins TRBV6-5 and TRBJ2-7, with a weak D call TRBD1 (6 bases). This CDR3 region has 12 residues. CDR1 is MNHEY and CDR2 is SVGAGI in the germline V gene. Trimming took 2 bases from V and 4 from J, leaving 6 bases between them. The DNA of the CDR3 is TGTGCCAGCAGTTACAGGGGGTACGAGCAGTACTGC. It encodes CASSYRGYEQYC.

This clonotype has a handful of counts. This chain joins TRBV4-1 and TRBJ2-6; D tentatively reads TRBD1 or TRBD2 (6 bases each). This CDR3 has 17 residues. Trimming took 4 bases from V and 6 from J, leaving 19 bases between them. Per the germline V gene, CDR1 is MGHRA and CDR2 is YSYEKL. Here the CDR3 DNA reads TGCGCCAGCAGCCCGCGTGGGGGGCGCTCAGCGGCCAACGTCCTGACTTTC. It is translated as CASSPRGGRSAANVLTF.

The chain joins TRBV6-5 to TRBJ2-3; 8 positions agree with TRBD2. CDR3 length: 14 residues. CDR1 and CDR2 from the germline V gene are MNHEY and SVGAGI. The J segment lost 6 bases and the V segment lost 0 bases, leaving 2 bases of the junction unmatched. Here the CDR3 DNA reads TGTGCCAGCAGTTACTCTAGCGGGAAGGATACGCAGTATTTT. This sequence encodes CASSYSSGKDTQYF.

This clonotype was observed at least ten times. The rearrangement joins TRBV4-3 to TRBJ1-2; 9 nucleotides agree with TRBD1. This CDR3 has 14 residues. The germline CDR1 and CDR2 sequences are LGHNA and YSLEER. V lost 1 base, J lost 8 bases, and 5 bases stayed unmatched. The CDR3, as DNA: TGCGCCAGCAGCCAAGGACAGGGGGACGGCGGCTACACCTTC. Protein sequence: CASSQGQGDGGYTF.

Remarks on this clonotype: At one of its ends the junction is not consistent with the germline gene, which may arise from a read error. Written as DNA, the CDR3 is TGCGCCAGCAGCCTAGGAATCGGGGCAGCCTTCGACGAGCAGTATTTC. This translates into CASSLGIGAAFDEQYF. The V call is TRBV5-1, the J call TRBJ2-4; perhaps D is TRBD1 or TRBD2 (5 bases each). Germline-derived CDR1 and CDR2 are SGHRS and YFSETQ. The CDR3 spans 16 residues.

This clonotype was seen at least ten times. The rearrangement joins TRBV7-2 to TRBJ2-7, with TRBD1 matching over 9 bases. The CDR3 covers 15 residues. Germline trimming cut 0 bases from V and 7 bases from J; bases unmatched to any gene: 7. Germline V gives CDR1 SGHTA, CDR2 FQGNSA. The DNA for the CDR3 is TGTGCCAGCAGCTTAGCGACGACAGGGGGTCTGGAGCAGTACTTC. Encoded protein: CASSLATTGGLEQYF.

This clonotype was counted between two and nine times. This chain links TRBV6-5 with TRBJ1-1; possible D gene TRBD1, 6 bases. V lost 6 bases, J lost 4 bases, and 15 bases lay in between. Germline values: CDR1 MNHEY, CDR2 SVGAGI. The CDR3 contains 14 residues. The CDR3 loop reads CASRNGQLLTEAFF. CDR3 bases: TGTGCCAGCAGAAACGGACAGTTACTCACTGAAGCTTTCTTT.

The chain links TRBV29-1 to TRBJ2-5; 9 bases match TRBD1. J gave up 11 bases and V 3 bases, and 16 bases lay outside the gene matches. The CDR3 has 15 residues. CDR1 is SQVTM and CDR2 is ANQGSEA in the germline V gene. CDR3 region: CSVDPTGGPQGEQYF. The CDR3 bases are TGCAGCGTTGATCCGACAGGGGGTCCCCAGGGTGAGCAGTACTTC.

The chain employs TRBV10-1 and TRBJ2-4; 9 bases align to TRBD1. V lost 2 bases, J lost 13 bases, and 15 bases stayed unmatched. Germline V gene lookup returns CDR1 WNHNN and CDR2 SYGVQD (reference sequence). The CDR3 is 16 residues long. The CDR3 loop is CASSEHGGTGNNEQYF. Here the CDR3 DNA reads TGCGCCAGCAGTGAGCACGGAGGGACAGGGAACAATGAGCAGTACTTC.